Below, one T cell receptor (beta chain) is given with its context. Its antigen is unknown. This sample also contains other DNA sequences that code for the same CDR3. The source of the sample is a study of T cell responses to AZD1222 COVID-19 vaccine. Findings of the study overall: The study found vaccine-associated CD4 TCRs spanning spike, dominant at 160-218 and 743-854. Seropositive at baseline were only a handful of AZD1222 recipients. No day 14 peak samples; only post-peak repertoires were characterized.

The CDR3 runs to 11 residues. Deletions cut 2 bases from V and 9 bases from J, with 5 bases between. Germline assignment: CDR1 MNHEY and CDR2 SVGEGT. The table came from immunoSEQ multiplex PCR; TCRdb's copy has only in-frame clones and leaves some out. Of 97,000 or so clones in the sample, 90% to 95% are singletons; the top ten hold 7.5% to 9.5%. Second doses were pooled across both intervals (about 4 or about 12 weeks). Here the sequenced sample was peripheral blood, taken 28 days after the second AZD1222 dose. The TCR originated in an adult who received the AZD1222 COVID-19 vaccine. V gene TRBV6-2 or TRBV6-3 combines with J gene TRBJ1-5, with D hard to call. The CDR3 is CASSYGGPQHF. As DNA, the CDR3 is TGTGCCAGCAGTTACGGAGGGCCCCAGCATTTT.